There are a few counts of the clone carrying this TCR beta chain. This sample was taken from a study of low-dose radiotherapy and immunotherapy resistance in tumors. Germline-derived CDR1 and CDR2 are MNHEY and SMNVEV (reference sequence). The CDR3 is 19 amino acids. V lost 2 bases and J 0 bases, leaving 19 bases between the germline ends. Primers targeting TRAV and TRBV primed first-strand cDNA, covering alpha and beta chains. Over around 19 PCR cycles, TCRs were amplified from a constant-region primer and V-primer adapter. One entry per CDR3 protein, called by TCRdb with MiXCR from the reads. The sample shows about 60,000 distinct CDR3 sequences, less than 25% of them seen only once. Time point indicated: before trial treatment.

The sequencing used PBMCs, collected before treatment. The chain couples TRBV27 to TRBJ1-4, with D maybe TRBD1 (6 bases). The sequence was obtained from a male donor with prostate cancer. The CDR3 protein is CASSLRSGQLVSTNEKLFF. In nucleotides, the CDR3 is TGTGCCAGCAGTTTAAGGAGTGGACAGCTAGTATCAACTAATGAAAAACTGTTTTTT. Filled out from reference TRBV27 and TRBJ1-4, the complete variable domain reads EAQVTQNPRYLITVTGKKLTVTCSQNMNHEYMSWYRQDPGLGLRQIYYSMNVEVTDKGDVPEGYKVSRKEKRNFPLILESPSPNQTSLYFCASSLRSGQLVSTNEKLFFGSGTQLSVL.